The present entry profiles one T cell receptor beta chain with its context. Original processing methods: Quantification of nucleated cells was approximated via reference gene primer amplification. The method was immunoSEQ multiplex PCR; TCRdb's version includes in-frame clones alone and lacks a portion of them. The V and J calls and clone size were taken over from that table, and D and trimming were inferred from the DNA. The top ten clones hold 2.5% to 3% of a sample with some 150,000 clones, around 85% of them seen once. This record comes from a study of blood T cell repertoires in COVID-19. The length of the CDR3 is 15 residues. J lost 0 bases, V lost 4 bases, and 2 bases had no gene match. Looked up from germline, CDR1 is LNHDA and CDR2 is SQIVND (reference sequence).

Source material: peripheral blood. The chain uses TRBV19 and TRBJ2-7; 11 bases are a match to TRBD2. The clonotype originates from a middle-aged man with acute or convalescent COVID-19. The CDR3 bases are TGTGCCAGTAGTAGACTAGCGGGAAGCTCCTACGAGCAGTACTTC. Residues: CASSRLAGSSYEQYF.